One and the same sample provided the 19 T cell receptor beta chains below, sequenced in a study of blood T cell repertoires in COVID-19. Only in-frame clones appear in the TCRdb table, and some are missing; sequencing was by immunoSEQ multiplex PCR. This sample has roughly 180,000 clones; about 70% occur once, and the top ten carry around 8.9%. Sequencing was performed on peripheral blood. The source is a woman between 50 and 59 years old with active or convalescent COVID-19.

This clone showed up just once. This sequence joins TRBV2 and TRBJ1-2, with a weak D call TRBD1 (5 bases). Germline V gene lookup returns CDR1 SNHLY and CDR2 FYNNEI. This CDR3 contains 16 residues. V lost 2 bases and J 6 bases, leaving 19 bases between the germline ends. Here the CDR3 DNA reads TGTGCCAGCAGTGAATGGGTTGGGCAGGGTATGAATGGCTACACCTTC. This translates into CASSEWVGQGMNGYTF. Together with reference TRBV2 and TRBJ1-2, the CDR3 gives the full variable domain: EPEVTQTPSHQVTQMGQEVILRCVPISNHLYFYWYRQILGQKVEFLVSFYNNEISEKSEIFDDQFSVERPDGSNFTLKIRSTKLEDSAMYFCASSEWVGQGMNGYTFGSGTRLTVV.

The V call is TRBV28, the J call TRBJ1-2, with D perhaps TRBD1 (5 bases). CDR3 length: 21 residues. Trimming shortened V by 1 base and J by 5 bases, and 32 bases separated the two germline ends. Germline assignment: CDR1 MDHEN and CDR2 SYDVKM. CDR3 protein: CASSLLGGGLAAGRGPYGYTF. The DNA of the CDR3 is TGTGCCAGCAGTTTATTGGGGGGGGGTTTGGCGGCGGGACGAGGGCCTTATGGCTACACCTTC.

This chain uses TRBV10-3 with TRBJ1-1; 7 positions agree with TRBD1. Germline lookup yields CDR1 ENHRY and CDR2 SYGVKD. The CDR3 has 14 amino acids. V shed 5 bases and J 1 base; nucleotides not matched to a gene: 4. The CDR3 nucleotides are TGTGCCATCAGTTTGGGACAGCAGAACACTGAAGCTTTCTTT. Its protein product is CAISLGQQNTEAFF.

The chain combines TRBV6-5 with TRBJ2-7; 7 positions agree with TRBD2. Germline lookup yields CDR1 MNHEY and CDR2 SVGAGI. The CDR3 spans 14 residues. The junction had 9 bases not matched to a gene; V was cut back by 8 bases and J by 2 bases. The CDR3 DNA follows: TGTGCCAGCGGGACTGGCGGGGGAACCTACGAGCAGTACTTC. This codes for CASGTGGGTYEQYF.

This rearrangement joins TRBV5-5 to TRBJ1-1; D is possibly TRBD1 (6 bases). The germline V gene has CDR1 SGHKS and CDR2 YYEKEE (reference sequence). Trimming stripped 4 bases from V and 11 bases from J, with 24 bases between. The CDR3 spans 15 residues. The CDR3 nucleotides are TGTGCCAGCAGCCCCTCGGTTAGGGACACCCTGGGGGCTTTCTTT. Encoded protein: CASSPSVRDTLGAFF.

This clone was picked up a small number of times. The CDR3 DNA reads TGTGCCAGCAGCTTAAACAGGGTAGGATACGAGCAGTACTTC. This codes for CASSLNRVGYEQYF. The chain couples TRBV13 to TRBJ2-7; a weak D match, TRBD1 (6 bases). The V end lost 2 bases, the J end lost 4 bases, and 12 bases lay between the germline ends. This CDR3 comprises 14 residues. The V gene's germline CDR1 is PRHDT and CDR2 FYEKMQ (reference sequence).

V is TRBV11-3 and J is TRBJ2-1, with 11 bases aligning to TRBD2. V shed 2 bases, J shed 5 bases, and the junction held 2 bases outside the gene matches. Germline V gives CDR1 SGHNT, CDR2 YENEEA. The CDR3 covers 15 residues. The chain's CDR3 is CASSLRLAGNNEQFF. The CDR3 nucleotides read TGTGCCAGCAGCTTAAGACTAGCGGGGAACAATGAGCAGTTCTTC. Looking up the rest from reference TRBV11-3 and TRBJ2-1 gives the full variable domain: EAGVVQSPRYKIIEKKQPVAFWCNPISGHNTLYWYLQNLGQGPELLIRYENEEAVDDSQLPKDRFSAERLKGVDSTLKIQPAELGDSAVYLCASSLRLAGNNEQFFGPGTRLTVL.

The J gene is TRBJ1-6, the V gene TRBV30; TRBD1 matches at 10 bases. The CDR3 contains 15 residues. V gave up 3 bases and J gave up 8 bases; unmatched junction bases: 7. Germline V gives CDR1 GTSNPN, CDR2 SVGIG (reference sequence). CDR3 nucleotides: TGTGCCTGGAGGGATTCCGACAGGGGGCATTCACCCCTCCACTTT. Translating it yields CAWRDSDRGHSPLHF.

CDR3 sequence reads: CASSHAPILAGGPGEQYF. For the CDR3, the DNA is TGTGCCAGCAGTCACGCCCCTATCTTAGCGGGAGGGCCGGGCGAGCAGTACTTC. J is TRBJ2-7 and V is TRBV6-6, with TRBD2 matching over 11 bases. Unmatched junction bases numbered 18, after V lost 5 bases and J lost 6 bases. Germline loops: CDR1 MNHNY, CDR2 SVGAGI (reference sequence). CDR3 length: 18 amino acids.

The CDR3 DNA sequence: TGTGCCTCCGGAGGGAGCGGCTACGAGCAGTACTTC. Amino acid sequence: CASGGSGYEQYF. J is TRBJ2-7 and V is TRBV27; possibly TRBD2 for D (6 bases). Germline assignment: CDR1 MNHEY and CDR2 SMNVEV (reference sequence). The V end lost 11 bases, the J end lost 3 bases, and 14 bases lay between the germline ends. This CDR3 spans 12 amino acids.

The chain employs TRBV3-1 (or the pseudogene TRBV3-2) and TRBJ1-6; D unresolved. Trimming stripped 4 bases from V and 4 bases from J, with 8 bases between. The CDR3 has 14 residues. In germline, CDR1 is LGHDT, CDR2 YNNKEL (reference sequence). The CDR3 nucleotides are TGTGCCAGCAGCCCCGGGAGTTATAATTCACCCCTCCACTTT. This encodes CASSPGSYNSPLHF.

V gene TRBV7-8 combines with J gene TRBJ2-7; D gene uncertain. Germline CDR1 and CDR2: SGHVS and FQNEAQ. The CDR3 is 14 amino acids. The V end was cut by 5 bases, the J end by 0 bases, with 11 bases between. CDR3 region: CASSRDPSSYEQYF. The CDR3 region has the DNA TGTGCCAGCAGCCGTGATCCGAGCTCCTACGAGCAGTACTTC.

This clone was counted once. The V and J genes are TRBV19 and TRBJ2-1; D gene ambiguous. The germline gives CDR1 LNHDA, CDR2 SQIVND (reference sequence). The ends were cut back, 3 bases at V and 7 bases at J, with 13 bases in the middle. This CDR3 is 14 amino acids long. CDR3 sequence reads: CASSIIYSRNEQFF. CDR3 coding DNA: TGTGCCAGTAGTATTATCTACAGTCGAAATGAGCAGTTCTTC.

The chain employs TRBV12-2 and TRBJ1-2; TRBD1, the table's D call, was not compared with the DNA. TRBV12-2 is shown as a pseudogene. The CDR3 runs to 15 residues. Written as DNA, the CDR3 is TGTGCAAGTCACATCGAAGGGGGCGCGGTATATGGCTACACCTTC. Encoded protein: CASHIEGGAVYGYTF.

For the CDR3, the DNA is TGTGCCAGCAGCTGGACAGGGACCCGGGGCACTGAAGCTTTCTTT. Residues: CASSWTGTRGTEAFF. The chain uses TRBV7-2 and TRBJ1-1, with 8 bases aligning to TRBD1. The V gene's germline CDR1 is SGHTA and CDR2 FQGNSA. The CDR3 has 15 residues. V lost 4 bases to trimming and J lost 4 bases; unmatched junction nucleotides: 8.

This chain links TRBV28 with TRBJ2-6; D possibly corresponds to TRBD1 (5 bases). The CDR3 spans 15 residues. V lost 5 bases and J 1 base, leaving 9 bases between the germline ends. CDR1 and CDR2 (germline): MDHEN, SYDVKM. In DNA, the CDR3 is TGTGCCAGCAGTAGACAGAGTTCTGGGGCCAACGTCCTGACTTTC. Translated, it gives CASSRQSSGANVLTF.

As regards this clone: A junction end diverges from the germline sequence, so it may reflect a read error. The chain carries TRBV7-2 and TRBJ1-5; possible D gene TRBD1, 6 bases. The CDR3 contains 15 residues. Germline V lookup: CDR1 SGHTA, CDR2 FQGNSA. The CDR3 is CASSLDRLDNQPQHF. Written as DNA, the CDR3 is TGTGCTAGCAGCCTCGACAGGCTGGACAATCAGCCCCAGCATTTT.

CDR3: CASSLVSETEAFF. The CDR3 DNA is TGTGCCAGCAGCTTAGTTTCGGAGACTGAAGCTTTCTTT. The chain links TRBV11-2 to TRBJ1-1; no reliable D call. The germline V gene encodes CDR1 SGHAT and CDR2 FQNNGV. The V and J ends lost 1 base and 5 bases respectively, with 8 bases between them. This CDR3 is 13 amino acids long.

V gene TRBV6-5 combines with J gene TRBJ2-2; 8 nucleotides match TRBD2. V was clipped by 0 bases and J by 5 bases; unmatched bases: 2. In germline, CDR1 is MNHEY, CDR2 SVGAGI. This CDR3 is 15 amino acids long. Written as DNA, the CDR3 is TGTGCCAGCAGTTACTCAGCGGGGGTGACCGGGGAGCTGTTTTTT. Translated, it gives CASSYSAGVTGELFF.